Below, one T cell receptor beta chain is given with its context. What it recognizes is unknown. Clones were read by immunoSEQ multiplex PCR, and TCRdb kept only the in-frame ones, dropping some. The table has over a million clones, roughly 80% seen once; the top ten hold approximately 1.5%. This record belongs to a study of shared clonotypes between healthy human individuals. The study, taken as a whole, reports: In the sorted subsets, rarefaction showed sequencing was incomplete despite large depth. Researchers sampled only blood; tissue repertoires likely differ.

V was trimmed by 6 bases and J by 2 bases, leaving 10 bases between them. The V gene's germline CDR1 is MDHEN and CDR2 SYDVKM. The CDR3 runs 13 residues. This receptor was identified in a man between 18 and 29 years old in good health. Sequenced material: memory CD4+ T cells sorted from blood. Specified subset: CD45RA-negative fraction. The chain combines TRBV28 with TRBJ1-2, with D maybe TRBD1 (6 bases). The CDR3 nucleotides read TGTGCCAGCAGGACGGACAGCAACTATGGCTACACCTTC. Translated, it gives CASRTDSNYGYTF.